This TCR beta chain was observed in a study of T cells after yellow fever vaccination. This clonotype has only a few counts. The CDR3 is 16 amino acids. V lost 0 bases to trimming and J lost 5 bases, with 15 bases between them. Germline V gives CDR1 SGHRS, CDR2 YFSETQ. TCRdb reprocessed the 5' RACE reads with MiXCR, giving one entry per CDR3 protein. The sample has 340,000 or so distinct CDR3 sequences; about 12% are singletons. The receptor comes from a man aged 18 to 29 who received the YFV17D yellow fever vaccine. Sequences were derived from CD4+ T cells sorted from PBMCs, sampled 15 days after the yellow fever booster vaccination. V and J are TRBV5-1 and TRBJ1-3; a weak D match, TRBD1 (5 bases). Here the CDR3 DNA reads TGCGCCAGCAGCTTGGGCCTTCGCGGGGCCAGAAACACCATATATTTT. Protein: CASSLGLRGARNTIYF.